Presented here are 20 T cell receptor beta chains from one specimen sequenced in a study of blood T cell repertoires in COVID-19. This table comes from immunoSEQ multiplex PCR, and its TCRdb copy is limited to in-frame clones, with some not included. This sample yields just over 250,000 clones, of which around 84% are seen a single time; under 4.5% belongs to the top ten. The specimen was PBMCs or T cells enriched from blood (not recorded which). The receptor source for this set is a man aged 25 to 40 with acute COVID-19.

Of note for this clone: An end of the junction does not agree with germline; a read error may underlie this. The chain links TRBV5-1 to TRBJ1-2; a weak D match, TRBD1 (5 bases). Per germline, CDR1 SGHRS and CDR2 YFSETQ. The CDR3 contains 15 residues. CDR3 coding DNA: TGTGCCAGCAGCTTGGGAAACGACCAGGGTGGCGGCTACACCTTC. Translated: CASSLGNDQGGGYTF.

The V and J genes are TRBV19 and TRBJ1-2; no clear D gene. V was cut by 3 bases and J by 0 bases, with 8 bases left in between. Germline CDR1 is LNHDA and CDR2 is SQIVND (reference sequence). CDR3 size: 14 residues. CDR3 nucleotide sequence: TGTGCCAGTAGTATTGTACTACCTAACTATGGCTACACCTTC. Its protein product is CASSIVLPNYGYTF.

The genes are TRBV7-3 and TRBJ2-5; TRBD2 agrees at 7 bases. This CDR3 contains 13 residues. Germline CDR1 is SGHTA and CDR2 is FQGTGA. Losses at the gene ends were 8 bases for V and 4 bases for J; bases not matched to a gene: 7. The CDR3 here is CASSGGSGETQYF. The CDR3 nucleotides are TGTGCCAGCTCCGGCGGGAGTGGAGAGACCCAGTACTTC.

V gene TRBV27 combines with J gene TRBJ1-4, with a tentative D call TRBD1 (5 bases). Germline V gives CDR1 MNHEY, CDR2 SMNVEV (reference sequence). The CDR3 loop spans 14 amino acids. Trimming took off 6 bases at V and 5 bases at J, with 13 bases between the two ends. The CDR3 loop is CASRFRALNEKLFF. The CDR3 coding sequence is TGTGCCAGCAGGTTCAGGGCCTTAAATGAAAAACTGTTTTTT.

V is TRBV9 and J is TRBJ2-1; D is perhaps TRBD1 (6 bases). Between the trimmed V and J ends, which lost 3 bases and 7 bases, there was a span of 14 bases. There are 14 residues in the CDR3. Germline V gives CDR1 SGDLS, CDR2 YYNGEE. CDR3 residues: CASSAPNRENEQFF. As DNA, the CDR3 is TGTGCCAGCAGCGCCCCCAACAGGGAAAATGAGCAGTTCTTC. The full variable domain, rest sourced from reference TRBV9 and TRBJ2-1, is DSGVTQTPKHLITATGQRVTLRCSPRSGDLSVYWYQQSLDQGLQFLIQYYNGEERAKGNILERFSAQQFPDLHSELNLSSLELGDSALYFCASSAPNRENEQFFGPGTRLTVL.

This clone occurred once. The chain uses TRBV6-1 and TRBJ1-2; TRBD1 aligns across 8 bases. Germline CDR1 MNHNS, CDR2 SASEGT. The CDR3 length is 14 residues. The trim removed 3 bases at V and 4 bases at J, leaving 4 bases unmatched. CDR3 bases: TGTGCCAGCAGTGAGGGGGGGACAGGCTATGGCTACACCTTC. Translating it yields CASSEGGTGYGYTF.

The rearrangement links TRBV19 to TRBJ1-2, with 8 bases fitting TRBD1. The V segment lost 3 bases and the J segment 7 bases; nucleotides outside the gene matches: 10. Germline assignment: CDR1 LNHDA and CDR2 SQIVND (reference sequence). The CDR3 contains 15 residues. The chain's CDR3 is CASSIEGTGTSGYTF. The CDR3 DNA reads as TGTGCCAGTAGTATCGAAGGGACAGGTACGAGTGGCTACACCTTC.

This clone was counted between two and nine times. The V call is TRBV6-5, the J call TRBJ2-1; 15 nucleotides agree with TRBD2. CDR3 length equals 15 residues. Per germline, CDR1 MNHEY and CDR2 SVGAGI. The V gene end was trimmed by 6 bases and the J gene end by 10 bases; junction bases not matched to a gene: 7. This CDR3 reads CASSWTSGRVREQFF. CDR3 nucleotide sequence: TGTGCCAGCAGCTGGACTAGCGGGAGGGTAAGGGAGCAGTTCTTC.

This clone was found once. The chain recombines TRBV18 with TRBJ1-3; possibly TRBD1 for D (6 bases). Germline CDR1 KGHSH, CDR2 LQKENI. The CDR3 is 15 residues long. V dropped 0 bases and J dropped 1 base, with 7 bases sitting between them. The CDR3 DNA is TGTGCCAGCTCACCACCGCAGGGGTCTGGAAACACCATATATTTT. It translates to CASSPPQGSGNTIYF.

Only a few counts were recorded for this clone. The CDR3 nucleotides read TGTGCCAGCAGCCCTACCGTCGGTAGTCAGCCCCAGCATTTT. It specifies CASSPTVGSQPQHF. V is TRBV11-2 and J is TRBJ1-5, with D uncertain. Trimming removed 5 bases from V and 6 bases from J, with 14 bases in between. This CDR3 comprises 14 residues. Germline assignment: CDR1 SGHAT and CDR2 FQNNGV. Complete variable domain (other parts from reference TRBV11-2 and TRBJ1-5): EAGVAQSPRYKIIEKRQSVAFWCNPISGHATLYWYQQILGQGPKLLIQFQNNGVVDDSQLPKDRFSAERLKGVDSTLKIQPAKLEDSAVYLCASSPTVGSQPQHFGDGTRLSIL.

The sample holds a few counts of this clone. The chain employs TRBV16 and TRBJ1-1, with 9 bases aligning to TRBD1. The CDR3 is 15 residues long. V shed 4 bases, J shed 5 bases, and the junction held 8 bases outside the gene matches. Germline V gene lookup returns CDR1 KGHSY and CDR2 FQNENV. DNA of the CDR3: TGTGCCAGCAGCCGAACGGACAGGGGAGGAACTGAAGCTTTCTTT. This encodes CASSRTDRGGTEAFF.

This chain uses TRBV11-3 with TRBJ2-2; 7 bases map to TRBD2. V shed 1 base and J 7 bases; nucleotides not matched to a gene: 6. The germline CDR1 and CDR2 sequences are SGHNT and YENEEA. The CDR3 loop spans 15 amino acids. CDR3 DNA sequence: TGTGCCAGCAGCTTAGGGCGGGAGAAGGGCGGGGAGCTGTTTTTT. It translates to CASSLGREKGGELFF.

The CDR3 spells CASSVRTGGITGELFF. CDR3 bases: TGTGCCAGCAGCGTAAGGACAGGGGGTATCACCGGGGAGCTGTTTTTT. The chain couples TRBV9 to TRBJ2-2, with 10 bases that match TRBD1. This CDR3 comprises 16 residues. The junction had 4 bases not matched to a gene; V was cut back by 1 base and J by 4 bases. CDR1 and CDR2 from the germline V gene are SGDLS and YYNGEE. The variable domain in full, completed from reference TRBV9 and TRBJ2-2, reads DSGVTQTPKHLITATGQRVTLRCSPRSGDLSVYWYQQSLDQGLQFLIQYYNGEERAKGNILERFSAQQFPDLHSELNLSSLELGDSALYFCASSVRTGGITGELFFGEGSRLTVL.

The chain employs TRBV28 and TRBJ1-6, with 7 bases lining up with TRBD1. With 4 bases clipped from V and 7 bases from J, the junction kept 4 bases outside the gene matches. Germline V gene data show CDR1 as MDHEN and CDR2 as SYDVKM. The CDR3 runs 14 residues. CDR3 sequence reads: CASSSGTANSPLHF. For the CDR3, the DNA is TGTGCCAGCAGTTCTGGGACAGCCAATTCACCCCTCCACTTT.

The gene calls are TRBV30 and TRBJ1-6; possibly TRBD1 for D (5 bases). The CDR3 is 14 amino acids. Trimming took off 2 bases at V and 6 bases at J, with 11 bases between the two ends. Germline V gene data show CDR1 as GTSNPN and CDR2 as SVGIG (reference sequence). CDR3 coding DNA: TGTGCCTGGAGTCTCGGGACTTTTAATTCACCCCTCCACTTT. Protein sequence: CAWSLGTFNSPLHF.

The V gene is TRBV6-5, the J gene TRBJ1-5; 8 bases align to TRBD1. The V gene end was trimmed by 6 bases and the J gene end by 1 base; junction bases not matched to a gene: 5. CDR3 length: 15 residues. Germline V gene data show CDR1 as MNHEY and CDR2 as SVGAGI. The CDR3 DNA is TGTGCCAGCAGCCCGGACAGGGCAAGCAATCAGCCCCAGCATTTT. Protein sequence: CASSPDRASNQPQHF.

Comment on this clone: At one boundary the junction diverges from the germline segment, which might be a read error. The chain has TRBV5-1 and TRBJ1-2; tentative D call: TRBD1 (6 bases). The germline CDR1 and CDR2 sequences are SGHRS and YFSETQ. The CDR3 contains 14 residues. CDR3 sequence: CASSLGQGLGGYTF. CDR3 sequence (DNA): TGTGCCAGCAGCTTGGGCCAGGGGTTAGGTGGCTACACCTTC.

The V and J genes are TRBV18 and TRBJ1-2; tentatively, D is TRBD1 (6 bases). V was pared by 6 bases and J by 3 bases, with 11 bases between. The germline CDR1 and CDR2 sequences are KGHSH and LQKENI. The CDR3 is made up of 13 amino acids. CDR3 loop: CASSLDRDYGYTF. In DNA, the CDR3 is TGTGCCAGCTCCCTGGACAGAGACTATGGCTACACCTTC.

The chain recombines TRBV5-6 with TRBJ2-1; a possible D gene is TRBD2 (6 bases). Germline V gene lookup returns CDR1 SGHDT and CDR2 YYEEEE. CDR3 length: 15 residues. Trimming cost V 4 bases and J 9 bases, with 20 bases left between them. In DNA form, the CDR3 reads TGTGCCAGCAGCCTAAAATTGACGCTAGCGCTTGAGCAGTTCTTC. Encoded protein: CASSLKLTLALEQFF.

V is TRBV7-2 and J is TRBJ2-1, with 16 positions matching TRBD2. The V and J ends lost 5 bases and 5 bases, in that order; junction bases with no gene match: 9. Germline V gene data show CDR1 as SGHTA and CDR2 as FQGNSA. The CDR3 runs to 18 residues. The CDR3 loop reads CASSQRGLAGGWDNEQFF. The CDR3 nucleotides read TGTGCCAGCAGCCAGAGGGGACTAGCGGGAGGGTGGGACAATGAGCAGTTCTTC.